The T cell receptor beta chain under discussion was sequenced for a study of blood T cell repertoires in COVID-19. Across the study: Some COVID-19 samples were acute and others convalescent; all came from the United States, Italy and Spain.

Original handling: Amplification from reference gene primers served as the basis for estimated nucleated cell counts. Clones were sequenced by immunoSEQ multiplex PCR, and TCRdb holds only the in-frame ones, with some missing. The V and J calls and clone size are taken from that table; D and trimming were inferred from the DNA. There are 140,000 or so clones in the sample; 80% to 90% occur only once, and approximately 2.8% lies in the top ten. There are 14 residues in the CDR3. Germline V gives CDR1 MNHEY, CDR2 SMNVEV (reference sequence). The V gene end was trimmed by 4 bases and the J gene end by 5 bases; junction bases not matched to a gene: 7.

This TCR was sampled from a woman aged 60-75 years with active COVID-19. The genes are TRBV27 and TRBJ2-5, with 7 bases that match TRBD1. The specimen was peripheral blood. The CDR3: CASSSALDRETQYF. The CDR3 coding sequence is TGTGCCAGCAGTTCGGCCCTGGACAGGGAGACCCAGTACTTC.